A single T cell receptor beta chain is shown here with its context. Antigen specificity is unknown. The record originates from a study of shared clonotypes between healthy human individuals. Study-level findings and limits: Approximately 5% was the fraction of naive CD4 clonotypes found shared across four donors.

Naive CD8 cells, CD45RO-negative and positively selected for CCR7, excluded terminally differentiated effector memory CD45RA+ cells. Sequencing was performed with immunoSEQ multiplex PCR; in TCRdb, only in-frame clones are kept and a portion is missing. Of hundreds of thousands of clones in the sample, roughly 98% were seen once. Trimming removed 4 bases at V and 3 bases at J, with 19 bases between. CDR1 is MNHEY, CDR2 SMNVEV, per germline (reference sequence). This CDR3 comprises 16 residues. This sequence was found in a man aged 25-45 years in good health. V and J are TRBV27 and TRBJ2-7; D not resolved. The specimen sequenced was naive CD8+ T cells sorted from blood. CDR3 loop: CASSSFVSRPGYEQYF. The CDR3 region has the DNA TGTGCCAGCAGTTCTTTTGTCTCTAGACCCGGCTACGAGCAGTACTTC.